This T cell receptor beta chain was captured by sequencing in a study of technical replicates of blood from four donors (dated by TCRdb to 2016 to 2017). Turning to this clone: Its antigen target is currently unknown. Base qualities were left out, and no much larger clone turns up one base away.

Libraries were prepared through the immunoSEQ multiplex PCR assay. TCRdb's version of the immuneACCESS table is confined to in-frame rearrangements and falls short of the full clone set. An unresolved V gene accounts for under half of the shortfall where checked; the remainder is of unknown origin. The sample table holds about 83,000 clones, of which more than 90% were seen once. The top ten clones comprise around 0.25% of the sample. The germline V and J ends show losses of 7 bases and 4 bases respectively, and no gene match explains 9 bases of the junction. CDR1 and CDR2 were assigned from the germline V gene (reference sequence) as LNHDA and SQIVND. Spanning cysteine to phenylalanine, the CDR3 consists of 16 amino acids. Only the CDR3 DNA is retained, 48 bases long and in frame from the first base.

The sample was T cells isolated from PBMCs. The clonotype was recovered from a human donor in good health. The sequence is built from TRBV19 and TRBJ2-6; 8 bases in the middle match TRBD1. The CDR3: CASTRTGWYGANVLTF. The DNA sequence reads TGTGCCAGTACTCGGACAGGGTGGTACGGGGCCAACGTCCTGACTTTC. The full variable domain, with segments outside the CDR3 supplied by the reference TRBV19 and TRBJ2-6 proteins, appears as DGGITQSPKYLFRKEGQNVTLSCEQNLNHDAMYWYRQDPGQGLRLIYYSQIVNDFQKGDIAEGYSVSREKKESFPLTVTSAQKNPTAFYLCASTRTGWYGANVLTFGAGSRLTVL.